These 24 T cell receptor beta chains came from one sample sequenced in a study of blood T cells in healthy people across ages. The authors ran a second PCR of roughly 6 to 12 cycles using a sample-barcoded 5' primer and a J-beta primer mix. TCRdb re-called the 5' RACE reads through MiXCR, storing one row per CDR3 protein. The repertoire holds 600,000 or so distinct CDR3 sequences, with under 25% as singletons. Sequencing was performed on blood. All receptors come from a man aged 65-85 years in good health.

The chain joins TRBV20-1 to TRBJ1-1, with D uncertain. Trimming shortened V by 3 bases and J by 1 base, and 12 bases separated the two germline ends. The CDR3 sequence is 14 residues long. Germline V gene data show CDR1 as DFQATT and CDR2 as SNEGSKA (reference sequence). DNA of the CDR3: TGCAGTGCTAGCCGTTATGAAGGGAACACTGAAGCTTTCTTT. This encodes CSASRYEGNTEAFF.

The V gene is TRBV3-1, the J gene TRBJ1-2, with a tentative D call TRBD1 (5 bases). Germline V CDR1 and CDR2: LGHDT, YNNKEL (reference sequence). V lost 3 bases and J lost 2, with 13 bases in between. CDR3 size: 15 residues. The DNA for the CDR3 is TGTGCCAGCAGCCAGGGAGCGGGACGGAACTATGGCTACACCTTC. This gives the protein CASSQGAGRNYGYTF. Full variable domain (outside the CDR3, taken from reference TRBV3-1 and TRBJ1-2): DTAVSQTPKYLVTQMGNDKSIKCEQNLGHDTMYWYKQDSKKFLKIMFSYNNKELIINETVPNRFSPKSPDKAHLNLHINSLELGDSAVYFCASSQGAGRNYGYTFGSGTRLTVV.

This clonotype was detected a few times. This rearrangement joins TRBV10-3 to TRBJ2-1; 7 bases align to TRBD1. The germline V gene encodes CDR1 ENHRY and CDR2 SYGVKD. Trimming took 8 bases from V and 8 from J; bases not matched to a gene: 9. This CDR3 has 13 residues. The CDR3 sequence is CAIRQGVQDEQFF. The DNA for the CDR3 is TGTGCCATCCGACAGGGTGTTCAGGATGAGCAGTTCTTC.

The V and J genes are TRBV7-9 and TRBJ1-4; 8 bases match TRBD1. Germline CDR1 SEHNR, CDR2 FQNEAQ (reference sequence). The CDR3 extends over 16 amino acids. V dropped 0 bases and J dropped 8; count of bases not matched to a gene: 8. The chain's CDR3 is CASSLAKSGGEEKLFF. The CDR3 nucleotides read TGTGCCAGCAGCTTAGCCAAATCAGGGGGCGAGGAAAAACTGTTTTTT.

The rearrangement links TRBV27 to TRBJ2-7; 8 nucleotides align to TRBD1. Per germline, CDR1 MNHEY and CDR2 SMNVEV (reference sequence). Trimming at V came to 6 bases and at J to 4 bases, leaving 5 bases not matched to a gene. The CDR3 length is 13 residues. CDR3 bases: TGTGCCAGCAGCAGGGGGCCGAGGTACGAGCAGTACTTC. This translates into CASSRGPRYEQYF.

This clonotype has a handful of counts. The CDR3, as DNA: TGTGCCAGCAGCCAAGGGACTAGCGGTGAGCAGTTCTTC. As protein: CASSQGTSGEQFF. The chain carries TRBV3-1 and TRBJ2-5; TRBD2 matches at 10 bases. The J call may be wrong; the DNA end is better matched by TRBJ2-1. Germline CDR1 LGHDT, CDR2 YNNKEL (reference sequence). This CDR3 is built from 13 residues.

This clonotype has more than one count but fewer than ten. The V and J genes are TRBV5-6 and TRBJ1-1, with TRBD1 matching 8 bases. The germline CDR1 and CDR2 sequences are SGHDT and YYEEEE. Trimming cost V 1 base and J 5 bases; bases outside gene matches: 7. CDR3 length equals 15 residues. This chain's CDR3 is CASSLRDRITTEAFF. As DNA, the CDR3 is TGTGCCAGCAGCTTGCGGGACAGGATCACAACTGAAGCTTTCTTT.

This clonotype has more than one count but fewer than ten. The J gene is TRBJ2-3, the V gene TRBV5-1, with a tentative D call TRBD2 (5 bases). The CDR3 spans 15 residues. V lost 4 bases, J lost 5 bases, and 17 bases lay in between. Germline V lookup: CDR1 SGHRS, CDR2 YFSETQ. The CDR3 region is CASSHADPAEDTQYF. CDR3 sequence (DNA): TGCGCCAGCAGCCACGCGGACCCAGCGGAAGATACGCAGTATTTT.

The V gene is TRBV7-2, the J gene TRBJ2-7; D gene unclear. Germline assignment: CDR1 SGHTA and CDR2 FQGNSA. With 1 base removed from V and 5 bases from J, the gap between germline ends came to 18 bases. The CDR3 totals 16 residues. The CDR3 sequence is CASSLVWSTSSDEQYF. In nucleotides, the CDR3 is TGTGCCAGCAGCTTAGTATGGTCAACCTCCTCGGACGAGCAGTACTTC.

V gene TRBV2 combines with J gene TRBJ2-4, with a possible D match to TRBD2 (6 bases). Germline V gives CDR1 SNHLY, CDR2 FYNNEI. This CDR3 contains 16 residues. Between the trimmed V and J ends, which lost 3 bases and 0 bases, there was a span of 12 bases. CDR3: CASSDLAALAKNIQYF. In nucleotides, the CDR3 is TGTGCCAGCAGTGATTTAGCGGCCTTAGCCAAAAACATTCAGTACTTC.

This clonotype was found many times. The gene calls are TRBV3-1 and TRBJ2-5; D unclear. Trimming cost V 7 bases and J 5 bases, with 14 bases left between them. From germline, CDR1 is LGHDT and CDR2 YNNKEL (reference sequence). There are 13 residues in the CDR3. CDR3 amino acids: CASIRSPRETQYF. The DNA of the CDR3 is TGTGCCAGCATCAGATCGCCACGGGAGACCCAGTACTTC.

This clonotype was seen a few times. The J gene is TRBJ2-5, the V gene TRBV28, with D possibly matching TRBD1 (6 bases). The DNA end is more similar to TRBJ2-7, so the J call may be wrong. CDR3 length: 14 amino acids. The V gene's germline CDR1 is MDHEN and CDR2 SYDVKM. CDR3 nucleotides: TGTGCCAGCAGTTTAGGGGCAGGGGACTACGAGCAGTACTTC. This sequence encodes CASSLGAGDYEQYF.

The rearrangement links TRBV28 to TRBJ2-7; 9 nucleotides line up with TRBD1. This CDR3 comprises 15 residues. The germline V gene has CDR1 MDHEN and CDR2 SYDVKM. Trimming took 6 bases from V and 5 from J; bases not matched to a gene: 11. CDR3 DNA sequence: TGTGCCAGCAGCAGCCCGGGACAGGGAGCCCACGAGCAGTACTTC. Translation gives CASSSPGQGAHEQYF.

This clonotype appeared a few times. This chain connects TRBV28 to TRBJ2-5; no definite D call. The DNA end lines up better with TRBJ2-7; the J call may be wrong. Looked up from germline, CDR1 is MDHEN and CDR2 is SYDVKM. CDR3 length: 17 residues. DNA of the CDR3: TGTGCCAGCAGTTTAGCCCCCCTGACGGTAAAATCCTACGAGCAGTACTTC. Its translation is CASSLAPLTVKSYEQYF.

V is TRBV7-9 and J is TRBJ2-5; D is possibly TRBD1 (5 bases). Germline loops: CDR1 SEHNR, CDR2 FQNEAQ (reference sequence). Deletions cut 1 base from V and 5 bases from J, with 11 bases between. The CDR3 totals 14 residues. CDR3 residues: CASSLEGRWETQYF. The CDR3 DNA reads as TGTGCCAGCAGCTTAGAGGGGCGGTGGGAGACCCAGTACTTC. Filled out from reference TRBV7-9 and TRBJ2-5, the complete variable domain reads DTGVSQNPRHKITKRGQNVTFRCDPISEHNRLYWYRQTLGQGPEFLTYFQNEAQLEKSRLLSDRFSAERPKGSFSTLEIQRTEQGDSAMYLCASSLEGRWETQYFGPGTRLLVL.

In this sample, this clonotype turned up a few times. The CDR3: CASSTGGVNTEAFF. CDR3 nucleotide sequence: TGTGCCAGCAGCACAGGGGGGGTGAACACTGAAGCTTTCTTT. This chain connects TRBV7-3 to TRBJ1-1; 8 nucleotides match TRBD1. Germline V gene lookup returns CDR1 SGHTA and CDR2 FQGTGA. The CDR3 is 14 residues long. The V and J ends lost 5 bases and 0 bases, in that order; junction bases with no gene match: 2.

This clonotype was counted only a few times. This chain links TRBV15 with TRBJ2-1, with D hard to call. The DNA end lines up better with TRBJ2-5; the J call may be wrong. This CDR3 has 15 residues. The germline V gene has CDR1 LNHNV and CDR2 YYDKDF (reference sequence). The CDR3 here is CATSRDNRPSETQYF. For the CDR3, the DNA is TGTGCCACCAGCAGAGATAACCGGCCATCGGAGACCCAGTACTTC.

The chain couples TRBV20-1 to TRBJ2-1; TRBD2 aligns across 12 bases. The CDR3 runs to 17 residues. Germline lookup yields CDR1 DFQATT and CDR2 SNEGSKA (reference sequence). The V and J ends lost 0 bases and 7 bases, in that order; junction bases with no gene match: 10. CDR3 sequence reads: CSARDLLTSGRYNEQFF. CDR3 coding DNA: TGCAGTGCTAGAGATTTATTAACTAGCGGGAGGTATAATGAGCAGTTCTTC.

This clonotype was picked up a small number of times. The chain links TRBV20-1 to TRBJ1-4, with a possible D match to TRBD1 (5 bases). Germline CDR1 DFQATT, CDR2 SNEGSKA (reference sequence). The V and J ends lost 2 bases and 0 bases respectively, with 7 bases between them. The CDR3 covers 14 residues. CDR3 sequence reads: CSARTGTTNEKLFF. CDR3 DNA: TGCAGTGCTAGAACAGGAACAACTAATGAAAAACTGTTTTTT.

This clonotype came up many times. The gene calls are TRBV20-1 and TRBJ2-7, with TRBD2 matching over 10 bases. Germline V gives CDR1 DFQATT, CDR2 SNEGSKA (reference sequence). With 3 bases clipped from V and 7 bases from J, the junction kept 12 bases outside the gene matches. The CDR3 extends over 15 amino acids. CDR3 residues: CSARRTTSGKGEQYF. CDR3 nucleotides: TGCAGTGCTAGGAGGACAACTAGCGGGAAAGGAGAGCAGTACTTC.

The chain has TRBV29-1 and TRBJ2-7; TRBD1 might be the D (5 bases). The CDR3 extends over 14 amino acids. V was shortened by 0 bases and J by 6 bases, with 15 bases between the two germline ends. The germline V gene encodes CDR1 SQVTM and CDR2 ANQGSEA. CDR3 protein: CSVEDLRGAGEQYF. The CDR3 coding sequence is TGCAGCGTTGAAGACTTAAGGGGCGCTGGCGAGCAGTACTTC.

This clonotype turned up a few times. The chain is built from TRBV5-1 and TRBJ2-5, with D perhaps being TRBD1 or TRBD2 (5 bases each). The CDR3 contains 13 residues. Germline V CDR1 and CDR2: SGHRS, YFSETQ. V was cut by 3 bases and J by 2 bases, with 8 bases left in between. Written as DNA, the CDR3 is TGCGCCAGCAGCTGGGGGTCGCAAGAGACCCAGTACTTC. Amino acids: CASSWGSQETQYF.

This clonotype was picked up a small number of times. The CDR3 sequence is CALQGPANTGELFF. The CDR3 nucleotides are TGTGCTCTACAGGGACCCGCGAACACCGGGGAGCTGTTTTTT. This chain connects TRBV30 to TRBJ2-2, with TRBD1 as a possible D gene (6 bases). CDR3 size: 14 residues. Germline V lookup: CDR1 GTSNPN, CDR2 SVGIG (reference sequence).

This sequence joins TRBV5-1 and TRBJ1-1; D not certain. Trimming took 3 bases from V and 0 from J, leaving 9 bases between them. Germline CDR1 is SGHRS and CDR2 is YFSETQ. The CDR3 is 14 amino acids. The CDR3 DNA sequence: TGCGCCAGCAGCTGGAGCGGGGTGAACACTGAAGCTTTCTTT. Its protein is CASSWSGVNTEAFF.